At least ten counts were recorded for the clone carrying this T cell receptor beta chain. Its antigen is unidentified. The source of the sample is a study of early T cells in non-severe SARS-CoV-2 infection. About the study: Sequencing was performed on bulk RNA from unsorted whole blood, leaving chains unpaired. Study-wide points: VDJdb-based matching was biased toward anti-spike CD8 responses and missed private and CD4 specificities.

Individual cDNA molecules each received unique molecular identifiers attached to them. TCRdb reprocessed the 5' RACE reads with MiXCR, giving one entry per CDR3 protein. The data show around 76,000 distinct CDR3 sequences, about 14% seen once. The length of the CDR3 is 17 residues. V lost 5 bases to trimming and J lost 3 bases; unmatched junction nucleotides: 9. Germline CDR1 is MDHEN and CDR2 is SYDVKM. The material was whole blood, obtained at baseline. This sequence joins TRBV28 and TRBJ1-5; 11 bases agree with TRBD1. The TCR was taken from an adult who was a healthcare worker with PCR-confirmed SARS-CoV-2 infection or an uninfected control (not recorded which). CDR3 protein: CASSIGQGATINQPQHF. The CDR3, as DNA: TGTGCCAGCAGTATAGGACAGGGGGCGACAATCAATCAGCCCCAGCATTTT.